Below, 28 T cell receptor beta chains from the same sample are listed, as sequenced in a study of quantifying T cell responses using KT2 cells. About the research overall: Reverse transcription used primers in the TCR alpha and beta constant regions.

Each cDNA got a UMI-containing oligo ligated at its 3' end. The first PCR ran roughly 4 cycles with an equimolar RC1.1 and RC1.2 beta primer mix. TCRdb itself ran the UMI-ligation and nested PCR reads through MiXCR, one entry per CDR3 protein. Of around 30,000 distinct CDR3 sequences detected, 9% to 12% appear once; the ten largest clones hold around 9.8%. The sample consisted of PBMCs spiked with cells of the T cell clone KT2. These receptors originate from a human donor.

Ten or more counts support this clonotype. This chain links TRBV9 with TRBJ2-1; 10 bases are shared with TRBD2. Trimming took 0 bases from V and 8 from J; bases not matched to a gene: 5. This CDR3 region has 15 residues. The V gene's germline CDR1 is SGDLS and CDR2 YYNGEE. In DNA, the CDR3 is TGTGCCAGCAGCGTAGGTAGCGGGGGGACTGATGAGCAGTTCTTC. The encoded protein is CASSVGSGGTDEQFF.

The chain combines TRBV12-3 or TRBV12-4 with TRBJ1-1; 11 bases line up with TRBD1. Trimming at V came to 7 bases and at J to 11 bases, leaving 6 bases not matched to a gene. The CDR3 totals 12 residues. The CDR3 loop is CASNGQGAEAFF. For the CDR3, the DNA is TGTGCCAGCAATGGACAGGGGGCAGAGGCTTTCTTT.

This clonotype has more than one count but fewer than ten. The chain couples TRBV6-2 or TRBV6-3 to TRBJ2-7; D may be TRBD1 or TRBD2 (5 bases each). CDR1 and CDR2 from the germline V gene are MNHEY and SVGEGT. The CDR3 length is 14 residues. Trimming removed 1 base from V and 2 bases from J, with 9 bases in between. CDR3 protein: CASSYFRDPYEQYF. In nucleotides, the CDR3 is TGTGCCAGCAGTTACTTCCGGGACCCCTACGAGCAGTACTTC.

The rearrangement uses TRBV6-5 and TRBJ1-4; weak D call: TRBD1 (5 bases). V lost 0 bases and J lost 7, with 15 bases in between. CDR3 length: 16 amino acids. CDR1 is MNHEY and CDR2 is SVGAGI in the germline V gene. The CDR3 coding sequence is TGTGCCAGCAGTTACTCATCGGGGGTCAATCCTGAAAAACTGTTTTTT. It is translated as CASSYSSGVNPEKLFF.

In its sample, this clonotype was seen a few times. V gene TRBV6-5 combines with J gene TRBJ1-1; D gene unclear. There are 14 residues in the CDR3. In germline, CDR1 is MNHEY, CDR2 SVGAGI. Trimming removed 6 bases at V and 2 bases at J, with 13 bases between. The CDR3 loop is CASRKPGDNTEAFF. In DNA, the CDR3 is TGTGCCAGCAGGAAGCCAGGAGATAACACTGAAGCTTTCTTT.

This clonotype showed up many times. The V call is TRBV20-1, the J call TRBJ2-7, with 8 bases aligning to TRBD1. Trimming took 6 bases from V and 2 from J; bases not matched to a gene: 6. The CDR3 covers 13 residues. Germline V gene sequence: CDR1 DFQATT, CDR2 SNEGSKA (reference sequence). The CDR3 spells CSAYRDRTYEQYF. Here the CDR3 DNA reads TGCAGTGCCTACAGGGACAGGACCTACGAGCAGTACTTC.

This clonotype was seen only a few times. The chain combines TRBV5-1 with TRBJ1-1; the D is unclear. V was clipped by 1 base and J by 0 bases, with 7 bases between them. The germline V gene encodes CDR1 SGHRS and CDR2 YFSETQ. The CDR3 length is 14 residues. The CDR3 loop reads CASSLNGLNTEAFF. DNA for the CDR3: TGCGCCAGCAGCTTGAACGGACTGAACACTGAAGCTTTCTTT.

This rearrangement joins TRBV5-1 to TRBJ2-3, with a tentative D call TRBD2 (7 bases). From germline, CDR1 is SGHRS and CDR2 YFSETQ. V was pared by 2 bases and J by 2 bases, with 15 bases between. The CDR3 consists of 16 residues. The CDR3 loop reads CASSLGGGENTDTQYF. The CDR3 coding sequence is TGCGCCAGCAGCTTAGGGGGGGGCGAAAACACAGATACGCAGTATTTT.

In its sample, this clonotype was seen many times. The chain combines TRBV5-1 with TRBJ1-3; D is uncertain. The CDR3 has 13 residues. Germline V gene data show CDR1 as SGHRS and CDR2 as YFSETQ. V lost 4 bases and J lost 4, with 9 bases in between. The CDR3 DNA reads TGCGCCAGCAGCGAAGACCCCGGAAACACCATATATTTT. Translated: CASSEDPGNTIYF.

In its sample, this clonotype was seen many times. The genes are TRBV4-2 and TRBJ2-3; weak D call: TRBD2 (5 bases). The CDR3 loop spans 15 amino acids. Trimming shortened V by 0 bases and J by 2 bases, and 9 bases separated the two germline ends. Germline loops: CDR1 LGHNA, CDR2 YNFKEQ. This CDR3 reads CASSQEGLSTDTQYF. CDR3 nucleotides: TGTGCCAGCAGCCAAGAAGGACTTTCCACAGATACGCAGTATTTT.

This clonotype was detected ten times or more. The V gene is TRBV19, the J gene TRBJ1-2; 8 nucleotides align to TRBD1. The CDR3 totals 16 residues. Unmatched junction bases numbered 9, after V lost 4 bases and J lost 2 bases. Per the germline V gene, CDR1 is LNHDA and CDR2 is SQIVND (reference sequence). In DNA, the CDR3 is TGTGCCAGTAGTAGCAGCTCCAGGACAGGGAACTATGGCTACACCTTC. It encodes CASSSSSRTGNYGYTF.

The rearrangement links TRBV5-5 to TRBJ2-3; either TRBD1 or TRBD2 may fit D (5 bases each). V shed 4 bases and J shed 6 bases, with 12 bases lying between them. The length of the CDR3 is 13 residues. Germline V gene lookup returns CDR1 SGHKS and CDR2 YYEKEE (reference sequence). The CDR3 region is CASSPGPGDTQYF. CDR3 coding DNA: TGTGCCAGCAGCCCGGGACCCGGGGATACGCAGTATTTT.

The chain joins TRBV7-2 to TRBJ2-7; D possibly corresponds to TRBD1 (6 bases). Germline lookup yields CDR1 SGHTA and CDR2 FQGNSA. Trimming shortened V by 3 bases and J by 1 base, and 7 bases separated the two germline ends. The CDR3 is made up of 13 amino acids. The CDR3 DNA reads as TGTGCCAGCAGCTTGGACAGTTCCTACGAGCAGTACTTC. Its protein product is CASSLDSSYEQYF.

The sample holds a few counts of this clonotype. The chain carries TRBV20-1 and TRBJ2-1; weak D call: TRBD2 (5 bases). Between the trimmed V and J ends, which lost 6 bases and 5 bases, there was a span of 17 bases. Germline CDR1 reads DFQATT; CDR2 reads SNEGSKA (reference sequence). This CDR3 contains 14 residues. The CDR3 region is CSATEGKQNNEQFF. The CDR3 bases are TGCAGTGCCACCGAGGGAAAACAGAACAATGAGCAGTTCTTC.

Written as DNA, the CDR3 is TGTGCCAGCAGCAAACAGGGACTTGCCAGCTCCTACGAGCAGTACTTC. Amino acid sequence: CASSKQGLASSYEQYF. The chain employs TRBV7-2 and TRBJ2-7; D may correspond to TRBD1 or TRBD2 (6 bases each). Germline values: CDR1 SGHTA, CDR2 FQGNSA. The CDR3 is 16 residues long. Trimming took 5 bases from V and 0 from J, leaving 17 bases between them.

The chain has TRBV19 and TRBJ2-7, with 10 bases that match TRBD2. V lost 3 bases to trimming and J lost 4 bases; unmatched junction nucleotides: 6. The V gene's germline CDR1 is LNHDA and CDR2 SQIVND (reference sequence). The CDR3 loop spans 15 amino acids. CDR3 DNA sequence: TGTGCCAGTAGTATGGGGGCTAGCGGGAGTTACGAGCAGTACTTC. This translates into CASSMGASGSYEQYF.

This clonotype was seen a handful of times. CDR3 bases: TGTGCCAGCTCACACGGGACTTCAACCTACGAGCAGTACTTC. Translating it yields CASSHGTSTYEQYF. V and J are TRBV18 and TRBJ2-7; a possible D gene is TRBD2 (6 bases). This CDR3 is 14 amino acids long. The germline V gene has CDR1 KGHSH and CDR2 LQKENI. V was shortened by 4 bases and J by 2 bases, with 12 bases between the two germline ends.

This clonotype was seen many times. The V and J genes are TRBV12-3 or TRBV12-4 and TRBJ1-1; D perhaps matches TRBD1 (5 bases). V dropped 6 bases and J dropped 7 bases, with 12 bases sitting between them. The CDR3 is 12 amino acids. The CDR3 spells CASRAVGGEAFF. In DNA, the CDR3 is TGTGCCAGCAGGGCGGTCGGGGGTGAAGCTTTCTTT.

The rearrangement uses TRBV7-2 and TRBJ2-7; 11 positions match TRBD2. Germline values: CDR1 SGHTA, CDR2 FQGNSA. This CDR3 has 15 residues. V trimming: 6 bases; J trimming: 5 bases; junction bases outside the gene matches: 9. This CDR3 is CASSLLAGVDNEQYF. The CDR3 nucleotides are TGTGCCAGCAGTCTACTAGCGGGAGTAGATAACGAGCAGTACTTC. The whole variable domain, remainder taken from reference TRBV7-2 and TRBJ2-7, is GAGVSQSPSNKVTEKGKDVELRCDPISGHTALYWYRQSLGQGLEFLIYFQGNSAPDKSGLPSDRFSAERTGGSVSTLTIQRTQQEDSAVYLCASSLLAGVDNEQYFGPGTRLTVT.

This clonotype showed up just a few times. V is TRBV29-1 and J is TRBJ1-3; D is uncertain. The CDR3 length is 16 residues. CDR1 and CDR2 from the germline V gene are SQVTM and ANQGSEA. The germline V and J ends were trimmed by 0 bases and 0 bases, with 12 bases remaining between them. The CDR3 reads CSVEEMSGSSGNTIYF. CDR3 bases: TGCAGCGTTGAAGAGATGAGCGGGAGCTCTGGAAACACCATATATTTT. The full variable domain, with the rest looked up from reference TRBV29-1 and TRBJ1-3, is SAVISQKPSRDICQRGTSLTIQCQVDSQVTMMFWYRQQPGQSLTLIATANQGSEATYESGFVIDKFPISRPNLTFSTLTVSNMSPEDSSIYLCSVEEMSGSSGNTIYFGEGSWLTVV.

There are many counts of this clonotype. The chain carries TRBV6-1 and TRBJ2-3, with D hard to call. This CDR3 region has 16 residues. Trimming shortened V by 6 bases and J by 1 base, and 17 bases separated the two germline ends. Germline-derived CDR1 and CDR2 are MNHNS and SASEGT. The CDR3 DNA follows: TGTGCCAGCAGCACCCGAATCTTAATGGGCACAGATACGCAGTATTTT. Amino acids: CASSTRILMGTDTQYF.

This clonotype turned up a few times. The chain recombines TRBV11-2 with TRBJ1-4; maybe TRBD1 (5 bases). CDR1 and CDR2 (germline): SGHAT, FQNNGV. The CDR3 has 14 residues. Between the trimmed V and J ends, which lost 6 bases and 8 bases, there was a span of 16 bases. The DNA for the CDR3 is TGTGCCAGCAGTTTTTGGGGGGATGAAGAAAAACTGTTTTTT. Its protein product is CASSFWGDEEKLFF.

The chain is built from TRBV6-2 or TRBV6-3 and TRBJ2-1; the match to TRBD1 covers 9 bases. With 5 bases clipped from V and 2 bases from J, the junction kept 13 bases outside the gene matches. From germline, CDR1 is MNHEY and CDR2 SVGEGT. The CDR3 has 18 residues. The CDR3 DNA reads TGTGCCAGCAGTCTGGGACAGGGTATTGGAAGAACCTACAATGAGCAGTTCTTC. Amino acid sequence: CASSLGQGIGRTYNEQFF.

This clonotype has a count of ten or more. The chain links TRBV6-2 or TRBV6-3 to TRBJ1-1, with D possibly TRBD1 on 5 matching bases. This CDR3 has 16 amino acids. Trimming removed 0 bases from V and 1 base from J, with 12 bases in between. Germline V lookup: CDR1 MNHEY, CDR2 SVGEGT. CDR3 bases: TGTGCCAGCAGTTACTCGAGGGGAAGCGGGAACACTGAAGCTTTCTTT. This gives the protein CASSYSRGSGNTEAFF.

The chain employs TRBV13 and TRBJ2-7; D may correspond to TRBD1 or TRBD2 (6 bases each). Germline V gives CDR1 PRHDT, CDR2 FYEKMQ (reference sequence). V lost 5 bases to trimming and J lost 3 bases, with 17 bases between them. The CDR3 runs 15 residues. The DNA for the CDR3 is TGTGCCAGCAGCCCACATAGGGGGGCAAACTACGAGCAGTACTTC. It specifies CASSPHRGANYEQYF.

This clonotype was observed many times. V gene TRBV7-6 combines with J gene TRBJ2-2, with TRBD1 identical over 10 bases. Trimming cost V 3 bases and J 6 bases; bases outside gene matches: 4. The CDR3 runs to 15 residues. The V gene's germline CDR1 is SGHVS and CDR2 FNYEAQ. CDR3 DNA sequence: TGTGCCAGCAGCTTTGGGACAGGGGTCGCCGGGGAGCTGTTTTTT. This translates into CASSFGTGVAGELFF. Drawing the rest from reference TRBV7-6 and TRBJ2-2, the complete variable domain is GAGVSQSPRYKVTKRGQDVALRCDPISGHVSLYWYRQALGQGPEFLTYFNYEAQQDKSGLPNDRFSAERPEGSISTLTIQRTEQRDSAMYRCASSFGTGVAGELFFGEGSRLTVL.

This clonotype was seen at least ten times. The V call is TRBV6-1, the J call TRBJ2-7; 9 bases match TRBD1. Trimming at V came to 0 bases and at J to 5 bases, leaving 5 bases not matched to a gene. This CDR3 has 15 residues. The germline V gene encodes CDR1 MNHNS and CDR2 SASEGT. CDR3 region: CASSEAVDRGHEQYF. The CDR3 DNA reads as TGTGCCAGCAGTGAAGCGGTGGACAGGGGACACGAGCAGTACTTC.

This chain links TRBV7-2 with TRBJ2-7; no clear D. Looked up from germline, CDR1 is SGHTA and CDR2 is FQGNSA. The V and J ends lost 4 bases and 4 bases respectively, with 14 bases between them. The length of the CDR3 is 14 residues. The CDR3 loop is CASSSGPLRYEQYF. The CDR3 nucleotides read TGTGCCAGCAGCTCCGGACCCTTGAGGTACGAGCAGTACTTC.